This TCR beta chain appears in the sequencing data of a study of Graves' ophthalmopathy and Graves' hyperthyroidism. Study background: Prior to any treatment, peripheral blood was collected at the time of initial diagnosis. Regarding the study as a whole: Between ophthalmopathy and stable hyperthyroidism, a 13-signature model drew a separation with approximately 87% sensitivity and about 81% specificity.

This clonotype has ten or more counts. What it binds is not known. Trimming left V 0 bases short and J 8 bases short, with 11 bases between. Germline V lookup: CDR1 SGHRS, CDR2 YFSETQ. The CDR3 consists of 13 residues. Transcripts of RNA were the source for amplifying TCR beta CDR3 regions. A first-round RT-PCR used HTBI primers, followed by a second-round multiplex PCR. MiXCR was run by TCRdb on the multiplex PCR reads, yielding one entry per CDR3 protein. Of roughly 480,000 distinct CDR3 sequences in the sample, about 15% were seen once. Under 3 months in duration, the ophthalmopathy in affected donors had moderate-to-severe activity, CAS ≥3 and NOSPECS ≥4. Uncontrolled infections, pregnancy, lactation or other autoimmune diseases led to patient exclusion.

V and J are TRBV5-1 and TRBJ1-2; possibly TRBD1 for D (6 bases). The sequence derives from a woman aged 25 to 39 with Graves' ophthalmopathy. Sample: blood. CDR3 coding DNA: TGCGCCAGCAGCTTGGACAGGGCGGAAGGCTACACCTTC. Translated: CASSLDRAEGYTF. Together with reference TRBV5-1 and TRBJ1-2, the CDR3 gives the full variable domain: KAGVTQTPRYLIKTRGQQVTLSCSPISGHRSVSWYQQTPGQGLQFLFEYFSETQRNKGNFPGRFSGRQFSNSRSEMNVSTLELGDSALYLCASSLDRAEGYTFGSGTRLTVV.